Below, 20 T cell receptor beta chains from the same sample are listed, as sequenced in a study of blood T cells in healthy people across ages. Then a second PCR, running about 6 to 12 cycles, was carried out with a sample-barcoded 5' primer and a J-beta primer mix. TCRdb independently ran MiXCR on the 5' RACE reads; one entry per CDR3 protein. The sample carries about 800,000 distinct CDR3 sequences, around 25% recorded once. This sample was shared with a second study, whose subject was T cells of mothers and their children.

Sample: blood. The receptors originated from a boy between 5 and 17 years old in good health.

A few counts support this clonotype. The chain uses TRBV6-5 and TRBJ2-7; 7 positions match TRBD2. This CDR3 spans 13 amino acids. The germline CDR1 and CDR2 sequences are MNHEY and SVGAGI. Trimming at V came to 4 bases and at J to 6 bases, leaving 6 bases not matched to a gene. CDR3 region: CASSFSGGSEQYF. CDR3 nucleotides: TGTGCCAGCAGTTTTTCCGGCGGGAGCGAGCAGTACTTC.

This clonotype was counted a few times. The J gene is TRBJ2-7, the V gene TRBV7-9; tentative D call: TRBD2 (6 bases). The CDR3 loop spans 15 amino acids. The germline gives CDR1 SEHNR, CDR2 FQNEAQ (reference sequence). Trimming left V 4 bases short and J 4 bases short, with 17 bases between. The DNA of the CDR3 is TGTGCCAGCAGCTGGGCGGGTGGCGGGGTATACGAGCAGTACTTC. This encodes CASSWAGGGVYEQYF. Full variable domain (remainder filled in from reference TRBV7-9 and TRBJ2-7): DTGVSQNPRHKITKRGQNVTFRCDPISEHNRLYWYRQTLGQGPEFLTYFQNEAQLEKSRLLSDRFSAERPKGSFSTLEIQRTEQGDSAMYLCASSWAGGGVYEQYFGPGTRLTVT.

The chain combines TRBV20-1 with TRBJ2-7; D may be TRBD1 (5 bases). In germline, CDR1 is DFQATT, CDR2 SNEGSKA (reference sequence). The CDR3 runs 13 residues. Between the trimmed V and J ends, which lost 6 bases and 0 bases, there was a span of 12 bases. The CDR3 region has the DNA TGCAGTGCGAGACCTAGGGGCTCCTACGAGCAGTACTTC. It yields the protein CSARPRGSYEQYF.

The sample holds a few counts of this clonotype. The rearrangement links TRBV12-3 or TRBV12-4 to TRBJ1-6; D not resolved. This CDR3 comprises 16 residues. The ends were cut back, 2 bases at V and 0 bases at J, with 8 bases in the middle. The chain's CDR3 is CASSLRTSSYNSPLHF. The CDR3 nucleotides read TGTGCCAGCAGTTTAAGAACGAGCTCCTATAATTCACCCCTCCACTTT.

This rearrangement joins TRBV4-1 to TRBJ2-7; D is uncertain. Germline loops: CDR1 MGHRA, CDR2 YSYEKL. The CDR3 covers 15 residues. V lost 0 bases, J lost 2 bases, and 11 bases lay in between. CDR3 nucleotide sequence: TGCGCCAGCAGCCAAGATGAGGACGGAGCCTACGAGCAGTACTTC. Amino acids: CASSQDEDGAYEQYF.

About this clonotype: The CDR3 ends on some other residue instead of the conserved phenylalanine or tryptophan, so this is likely a read error. Because the CDR3's place on the DNA is in doubt, the DNA is left out and the CDR3 is given as listed by TCRdb. The rearrangement uses TRBV21-1 and TRBJ2-5; the D call TRBD2 from the table was never checked on the DNA. TRBV21-1 is noted as a pseudogene. The CDR3 is 16 residues long, counting both termini. The CDR3 sequence: CASSKGLPAGGKTQYL.

The chain has TRBV7-2 and TRBJ2-6; 7 bases align to TRBD2. Germline CDR1 reads SGHTA; CDR2 reads FQGNSA. J was trimmed by 1 base and V by 2 bases; bases with no gene match: 8. This CDR3 region has 18 residues. Here the CDR3 DNA reads TGTGCCAGCAGCTTACGGGGCGGGGGAGGATCTGGGGCCAACGTCCTGACTTTC. It yields the protein CASSLRGGGGSGANVLTF.

This chain connects TRBV23-1 to TRBJ2-1; weak D call: TRBD1 (6 bases). TRBV23-1 falls under the ORF class, with uncertain function. This CDR3 comprises 14 residues. V was clipped by 0 bases and J by 11 bases, with 14 bases between them. CDR3 in amino acids: CASSQSSKGHKQFF. CDR3 DNA: TGCGCCAGCAGTCAATCTTCGAAGGGACATAAGCAGTTCTTC.

This clonotype was observed many times. The CDR3 DNA follows: TGTGCCAGCAGCCGGGAGGGGGGCAGAGAAGCTTTCTTT. Protein sequence: CASSREGGREAFF. V and J are TRBV4-2 and TRBJ1-1, with D possibly TRBD1 on 6 matching bases. The germline V gene encodes CDR1 LGHNA and CDR2 YNFKEQ. The CDR3 has 13 amino acids. V gave up 4 bases and J gave up 8 bases, with 14 bases separating them.

The rearrangement links TRBV3-1 to TRBJ2-7; 7 bases match TRBD1. Germline values: CDR1 LGHDT, CDR2 YNNKEL (reference sequence). After removal of 2 bases from V and 0 bases from J, the junction contained 7 bases not matched to a gene. This CDR3 has 16 residues. In DNA form, the CDR3 reads TGTGCCAGCAGCCAACCCATGGACAGGAACTCCTACGAGCAGTACTTC. Its protein is CASSQPMDRNSYEQYF.

The chain couples TRBV28 to TRBJ2-5, with 8 bases matching TRBD1. Germline CDR1 and CDR2: MDHEN and SYDVKM. The CDR3 contains 15 residues. Losses at the gene ends were 7 bases for V and 4 bases for J; bases not matched to a gene: 11. The CDR3 nucleotides are TGTGCCAGCATGGGGTCCCAGGGGGCCCGAGAGACCCAGTACTTC. Amino acid sequence: CASMGSQGARETQYF.

J is TRBJ2-1 and V is TRBV24-1; D gene unclear. Per germline, CDR1 KGHDR and CDR2 SFDVKD. V lost 7 bases and J 9 bases, leaving 15 bases between the germline ends. The CDR3 extends over 13 amino acids. The CDR3 region has the DNA TGTGCCACCAGGGGGTCATTAAGTAGTGAGCAGTTCTTC. Translation: CATRGSLSSEQFF.

The chain couples TRBV29-1 to TRBJ2-5; 12 bases are a match to TRBD2. With the DNA end fitting TRBJ2-1 better, the J assignment may be wrong. This CDR3 has 12 amino acids. Per germline, CDR1 SQVTM and CDR2 ANQGSEA. The CDR3 protein is CSGRTSGTQQFF. The DNA of the CDR3 is TGCAGCGGAAGGACTAGCGGGACCCAGCAGTTCTTC.

V and J are TRBV7-2 and TRBJ2-5; D call uncertain. In germline, CDR1 is SGHTA, CDR2 FQGNSA. The V end lost 5 bases, the J end lost 1 base, and 11 bases lay between the germline ends. The CDR3 extends over 14 amino acids. The CDR3 region is CASSPRWGQETQYF. The CDR3 coding sequence is TGTGCCAGCAGCCCCCGCTGGGGCCAAGAGACCCAGTACTTC.

This clonotype was counted only a few times. The chain employs TRBV9 and TRBJ2-2; 8 positions agree with TRBD2. Germline V gene sequence: CDR1 SGDLS, CDR2 YYNGEE. Trimming cost V 3 bases and J 0 bases; bases outside gene matches: 1. This CDR3 has 15 amino acids. The CDR3 bases are TGTGCCAGCAGCGGACTAGCGACGAACACCGGGGAGCTGTTTTTT. This codes for CASSGLATNTGELFF.

This clonotype was observed a handful of times. The genes are TRBV28 and TRBJ2-5; TRBD2 matches at 8 bases. Near its end, the DNA agrees better with TRBJ2-1, so the J call may be wrong. Looked up from germline, CDR1 is MDHEN and CDR2 is SYDVKM. CDR3 length equals 16 residues. The CDR3 spells CASSVIAGWGKDEQFF. The DNA of the CDR3 is TGTGCCAGCAGTGTAATAGCGGGATGGGGCAAGGATGAGCAGTTCTTC.

This clonotype was seen more than once but under ten times. The CDR3 here is CASSRQASVRTGELFF. CDR3 sequence (DNA): TGTGCCAGCAGCCGTCAGGCGTCAGTGCGCACCGGGGAGCTGTTTTTT. V gene TRBV14 combines with J gene TRBJ2-2; no firm D call. Trimming shortened V by 4 bases and J by 4 bases, and 16 bases separated the two germline ends. Germline CDR1 and CDR2: SGHDN and FVKESK. The CDR3 has 16 amino acids. The full variable domain, its missing parts supplied by reference TRBV14 and TRBJ2-2, is EAGVTQFPSHSVIEKGQTVTLRCDPISGHDNLYWYRRVMGKEIKFLLHFVKESKQDESGMPNNRFLAERTGGTYSTLKVQPAELEDSGVYFCASSRQASVRTGELFFGEGSRLTVL.

The V call is TRBV28, the J call TRBJ2-5; D gene ambiguous. Judging by the DNA end, TRBJ2-1 fits better; the J call may be wrong. This CDR3 has 13 residues. Germline CDR1 MDHEN, CDR2 SYDVKM. The CDR3 spells CASREDAYNEQFF. In nucleotides, the CDR3 is TGTGCCAGCAGGGAAGATGCCTACAATGAGCAGTTCTTC.

V and J are TRBV28 and TRBJ1-2; tentatively, D is TRBD1 (6 bases). The ends were cut back, 6 bases at V and 5 bases at J, with 13 bases in the middle. The CDR3 loop spans 13 amino acids. Germline CDR1 reads MDHEN; CDR2 reads SYDVKM. CDR3 loop: CASSRGTSYGYTF. The CDR3 nucleotides read TGTGCCAGCAGCCGCGGGACATCTTATGGCTACACCTTC.

This rearrangement joins TRBV7-9 to TRBJ1-1; the match to TRBD1 covers 7 bases. The junction had 9 bases not matched to a gene; V was cut back by 5 bases and J by 3 bases. Germline V lookup: CDR1 SEHNR, CDR2 FQNEAQ (reference sequence). There are 15 residues in the CDR3. The CDR3 protein is CASSAEGATDTEAFF. The CDR3 bases are TGTGCCAGCAGCGCAGAGGGGGCCACCGACACTGAAGCTTTCTTT.